Only a few counts were recorded for the clone carrying this T cell receptor beta chain. V gave up 6 bases and J gave up 3 bases, with 15 bases separating them. The CDR3 totals 14 residues. Germline V lookup: CDR1 MNHNS, CDR2 SASEGT. TCRdb analysed the RT-PCR reads with MiXCR anew, one entry per CDR3 protein. Of almost 700,000 distinct CDR3 sequences in the sample, over 12% were seen once. The V and J genes are TRBV6-1 and TRBJ2-7; D remains unclear. The receptor was derived from a female donor in good health, serving as a healthy control. The sample taken for sequencing was memory CD4+ T cells from blood. The CDR3: CASRLDATNYEQYF. The CDR3 nucleotides read TGTGCCAGCAGGCTCGACGCAACGAACTACGAGCAGTACTTC.